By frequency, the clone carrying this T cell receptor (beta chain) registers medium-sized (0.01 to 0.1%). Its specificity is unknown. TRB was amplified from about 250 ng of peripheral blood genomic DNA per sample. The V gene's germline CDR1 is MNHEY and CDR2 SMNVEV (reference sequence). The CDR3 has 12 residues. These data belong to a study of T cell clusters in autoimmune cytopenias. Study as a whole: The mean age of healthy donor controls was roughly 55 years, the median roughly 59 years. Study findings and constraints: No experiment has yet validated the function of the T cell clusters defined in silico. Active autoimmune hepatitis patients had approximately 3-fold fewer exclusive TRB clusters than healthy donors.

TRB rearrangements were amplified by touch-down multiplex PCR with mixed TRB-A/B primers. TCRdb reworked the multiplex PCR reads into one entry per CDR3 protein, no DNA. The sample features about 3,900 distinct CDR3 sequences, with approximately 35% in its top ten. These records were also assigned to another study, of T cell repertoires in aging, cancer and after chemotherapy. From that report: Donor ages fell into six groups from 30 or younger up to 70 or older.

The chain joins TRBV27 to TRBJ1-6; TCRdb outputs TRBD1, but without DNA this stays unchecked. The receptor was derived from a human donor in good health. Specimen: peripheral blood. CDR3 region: CASRDRNSPLHF.